Shown below are 32 T cell receptor beta chains from a single sample sequenced in a study of blood T cell repertoires in COVID-19. Sequencing was performed with immunoSEQ multiplex PCR; in TCRdb, only in-frame clones are kept and a portion is missing. The table has 140,000 to 150,000 clones, 88% seen once. Sequencing was carried out using peripheral blood. The receptors come from a man aged 65 to 85 with acute or convalescent COVID-19.

This rearrangement joins TRBV29-1 to TRBJ1-1; D unresolved. In germline, CDR1 is SQVTM, CDR2 ANQGSEA. This CDR3 has 11 residues. Trimming removed 3 bases at V and 8 bases at J, with 10 bases between. CDR3 in amino acids: CSVDRRAEAFF. CDR3 DNA: TGCAGCGTTGACCGGCGGGCGGAAGCTTTCTTT.

The chain links TRBV7-2 to TRBJ1-3, with TRBD1 as a possible D gene (5 bases). V lost 1 base and J 0 bases, leaving 13 bases between the germline ends. The CDR3 is made up of 17 amino acids. Germline lookup yields CDR1 SGHTA and CDR2 FQGNSA. The CDR3 DNA follows: TGTGCCAGCAGCTTAGGAGGCCCGGGGGGCTCTGGAAACACCATATATTTT. Translated, it gives CASSLGGPGGSGNTIYF.

This clone showed up just a few times. The V call is TRBV2, the J call TRBJ2-7; maybe TRBD1 (5 bases). The V end lost 3 bases, the J end lost 2 bases, and 11 bases lay between the germline ends. The CDR3 extends over 14 amino acids. Germline CDR1 is SNHLY and CDR2 is FYNNEI. CDR3 region: CASSDPRAPYEQYF. The DNA of the CDR3 is TGTGCCAGCAGTGACCCCAGGGCCCCCTACGAGCAGTACTTC.

The V gene is TRBV2, the J gene TRBJ2-1, with D perhaps matching TRBD2 (6 bases). The V gene lost 4 bases and the J gene lost 0 bases, with 7 bases spanning the gap. Germline loops: CDR1 SNHLY, CDR2 FYNNEI. This CDR3 region has 14 residues. The DNA of the CDR3 is TGTGCCAGCAGTGTGACTAGCTCCTACAATGAGCAGTTCTTC. As protein: CASSVTSSYNEQFF.

The rearrangement uses TRBV5-1 and TRBJ2-3, with 7 nucleotides matching TRBD2. The CDR3 runs to 16 residues. CDR1 SGHRS and CDR2 YFSETQ come from the germline V gene. The V segment lost 0 bases and the J segment 6 bases; nucleotides outside the gene matches: 10. The CDR3 reads CASSLDRAGPGDTQYF. In DNA form, the CDR3 reads TGCGCCAGCAGCTTGGACCGAGCGGGACCAGGGGATACGCAGTATTTT.

CDR3 coding DNA: TGCGCCAGCAGCTTATCTATCCAGCGAATGGGGCAGTTCTTC. Translation: CASSLSIQRMGQFF. The rearrangement joins TRBV5-1 to TRBJ2-1; D not resolved. The V end was cut by 2 bases, the J end by 12 bases, with 18 bases between. The CDR3 is 14 amino acids. CDR1 SGHRS and CDR2 YFSETQ come from the germline V gene.

This clone was seen a single time. The chain combines TRBV19 with TRBJ1-4; TRBD1 matches at 7 bases. In germline, CDR1 is LNHDA, CDR2 SQIVND (reference sequence). V trimming: 6 bases; J trimming: 5 bases; junction bases outside the gene matches: 6. CDR3 length: 14 amino acids. The CDR3 nucleotides read TGTGCCAGTAGGACGGGACAGTTAAATGAAAAACTGTTTTTT. This translates into CASRTGQLNEKLFF.

The chain uses TRBV7-9 and TRBJ1-3; no clear D gene. The CDR3 covers 17 residues. Looked up from germline, CDR1 is SEHNR and CDR2 is FQNEAQ (reference sequence). The ends were cut back, 5 bases at V and 4 bases at J, with 21 bases in the middle. CDR3 DNA: TGTGCCAGCAGCCTAGGAACTAAGGCAGCTGACGGAAACACCATATATTTT. It codes for CASSLGTKAADGNTIYF.

J is TRBJ1-6 and V is TRBV6-5; D is ambiguous. Germline V gene data show CDR1 as MNHEY and CDR2 as SVGAGI. Trimming pared 5 bases from V and 7 bases from J, leaving 15 bases between. This CDR3 has 15 amino acids. The CDR3 sequence: CASSPNTQWNSPLHF. CDR3 nucleotides: TGTGCCAGCAGTCCCAACACCCAGTGGAATTCACCCCTCCACTTT.

On this clone itself: The same CDR3 can be traced to other DNA sequences in this sample. This chain uses TRBV24-1 with TRBJ2-5; 10 bases match TRBD2. Germline V gives CDR1 KGHDR, CDR2 SFDVKD. The V gene end was trimmed by 3 bases and the J gene end by 5 bases; junction bases not matched to a gene: 5. This CDR3 contains 15 residues. CDR3 loop: CATSDPSGSGETQYF. The CDR3 DNA is TGTGCCACCAGTGATCCTAGCGGGAGTGGTGAGACCCAGTACTTC.

The genes are TRBV3-1 (or the pseudogene TRBV3-2) and TRBJ2-2; a possible D gene is TRBD1 (6 bases). Germline values: CDR1 LGHDT, CDR2 YNNKEL (reference sequence). V shed 5 bases and J shed 2 bases, with 9 bases lying between them. This CDR3 is built from 14 residues. CDR3 loop: CASSSGHNTGELFF. The CDR3 DNA sequence: TGTGCCAGCAGCTCGGGACATAACACCGGGGAGCTGTTTTTT.

V and J are TRBV29-1 and TRBJ1-1; 9 bases align to TRBD1. V shed 8 bases and J 5 bases; nucleotides not matched to a gene: 9. The germline CDR1 and CDR2 sequences are SQVTM and ANQGSEA. This CDR3 spans 13 amino acids. CDR3 DNA sequence: TGCAGCCTGGGGACAGGGATTTATACTGAAGCTTTCTTT. This encodes CSLGTGIYTEAFF. Drawing the rest from reference TRBV29-1 and TRBJ1-1, the complete variable domain is SAVISQKPSRDICQRGTSLTIQCQVDSQVTMMFWYRQQPGQSLTLIATANQGSEATYESGFVIDKFPISRPNLTFSTLTVSNMSPEDSSIYLCSLGTGIYTEAFFGQGTRLTVV.

The chain links TRBV6-6 to TRBJ2-5; D is undetermined. Trimming shortened V by 0 bases and J by 1 base, and 9 bases separated the two germline ends. The germline CDR1 and CDR2 sequences are MNHNY and SVGAGI (reference sequence). This CDR3 is built from 15 residues. This CDR3 is CASSYSPDTQETQYF. As DNA, the CDR3 is TGTGCCAGCAGTTACTCCCCCGACACCCAAGAGACCCAGTACTTC.

The chain recombines TRBV7-2 with TRBJ1-5, with D possibly matching TRBD1 (5 bases). The CDR3 consists of 16 residues. V lost 0 bases to trimming and J lost 0 bases, with 9 bases between them. In germline, CDR1 is SGHTA, CDR2 FQGNSA. The CDR3 protein is CASSLAGGYSNQPQHF. The CDR3 bases are TGTGCCAGCAGCTTAGCGGGGGGGTATAGCAATCAGCCCCAGCATTTT.

This chain connects TRBV10-2 to TRBJ1-2; D call uncertain. The CDR3 length is 11 residues. Per the germline V gene, CDR1 is WSHSY and CDR2 is SAAADI. The V and J ends lost 2 bases and 7 bases respectively, with 5 bases between them. CDR3 DNA: TGCGCCAGCAGTGAGCGGTCTGGCTACACCTTC. Its translation: CASSERSGYTF.

The rearrangement uses TRBV3-1 (or the pseudogene TRBV3-2) and TRBJ1-1; D is uncertain. Germline values: CDR1 LGHDT, CDR2 YNNKEL (reference sequence). V shed 4 bases and J shed 9 bases, with 15 bases lying between them. The CDR3 covers 13 residues. This CDR3 is CASSPLTRNQAFF. The CDR3, as DNA: TGTGCCAGCAGCCCACTAACAAGGAATCAAGCTTTCTTT.

This clone was seen only a few times. The chain has TRBV4-2 and TRBJ2-7; weak D call: TRBD2 (7 bases). V was pared by 1 base and J by 4 bases, with 17 bases between. The CDR3 loop spans 16 amino acids. The V gene's germline CDR1 is LGHNA and CDR2 YNFKEQ. CDR3 nucleotides: TGTGCCAGCAGCCAAGGGCCCACGGGGGGCCAGTACGAGCAGTACTTC. This translates into CASSQGPTGGQYEQYF.

This clone was counted a single time. The chain has TRBV2 and TRBJ2-3, with 7 nucleotides matching TRBD2. The CDR3 is 17 residues long. V shed 4 bases and J 3 bases; nucleotides not matched to a gene: 13. The germline gives CDR1 SNHLY, CDR2 FYNNEI. As DNA, the CDR3 is TGTGCCAGCAGTGGAGATGGGGGGGGAATACGGACAGATACGCAGTATTTT. Its protein product is CASSGDGGGIRTDTQYF.

CDR3 DNA: TGTGCCAGCAGCGCCGAATCCGGCAGGGAGCAGTTCTTC. This sequence encodes CASSAESGREQFF. V and J are TRBV9 and TRBJ2-1; D is uncertain. Germline V gene lookup returns CDR1 SGDLS and CDR2 YYNGEE. This CDR3 contains 13 residues. The V gene lost 3 bases and the J gene lost 10 bases, with 14 bases spanning the gap.

This clone was seen once. The chain uses TRBV6-4 and TRBJ1-2; D ambiguous. CDR1 is MRHNA, CDR2 SNTAGT, per germline. The CDR3 runs to 11 residues. Trimming took 6 bases from V and 4 from J, leaving 6 bases between them. CDR3 residues: CASRGAYGYTF. For the CDR3, the DNA is TGTGCCAGCAGAGGAGCCTATGGCTACACCTTC.

This clone was detected only once. The chain has TRBV6-5 and TRBJ2-1; no clear D gene. This CDR3 has 14 amino acids. The V end was cut by 2 bases, the J end by 3 bases, with 8 bases between. Germline lookup yields CDR1 MNHEY and CDR2 SVGAGI. The CDR3 loop reads CASSYRQVYNEQFF. CDR3 nucleotide sequence: TGTGCCAGCAGTTACCGGCAGGTCTACAATGAGCAGTTCTTC.

The rearrangement uses TRBV12-3 or TRBV12-4 and TRBJ1-5, with 7 nucleotides matching TRBD1. This CDR3 comprises 13 residues. Trimming removed 6 bases from V and 6 bases from J; junction bases left unmatched: 5. The CDR3 region is CASSSAGGQPQHF. The CDR3 region has the DNA TGTGCCAGCAGCTCCGCAGGGGGTCAGCCCCAGCATTTT.

V is TRBV19 and J is TRBJ1-5, with 8 bases fitting TRBD1. CDR1 is LNHDA, CDR2 SQIVND, per germline (reference sequence). The CDR3 spans 15 residues. V was pared by 7 bases and J by 2 bases, with 7 bases of the junction left unmatched. The CDR3 DNA follows: TGTGCCAGTACCTCGACAGGGGCTGGCAATCAGCCCCAGCATTTT. Protein sequence: CASTSTGAGNQPQHF.

The V call is TRBV27, the J call TRBJ2-1, with a tentative D call TRBD1 (5 bases). The CDR3 extends over 15 amino acids. Trimming pared 2 bases from V and 5 bases from J, leaving 13 bases between. Germline V gene sequence: CDR1 MNHEY, CDR2 SMNVEV (reference sequence). The CDR3 loop reads CASSLGQGKNNEQFF. CDR3 DNA sequence: TGTGCCAGCAGTTTAGGGCAGGGTAAAAACAATGAGCAGTTCTTC.

The chain combines TRBV10-2 with TRBJ1-2; TRBD1 matches 9 bases. Germline V CDR1 and CDR2: WSHSY, SAAADI. The CDR3 is made up of 15 amino acids. Germline trimming cut 6 bases from V and 8 bases from J; bases unmatched to any gene: 13. CDR3 sequence (DNA): TGCGCCAGCAGCCGGACAGGGGCCTCGGTGGGGGGCTACACCTTC. Protein product: CASSRTGASVGGYTF.

The J gene is TRBJ1-2, the V gene TRBV30; the D gene is possibly TRBD1 (5 bases). The CDR3 is 13 residues long. Germline V gene sequence: CDR1 GTSNPN, CDR2 SVGIG (reference sequence). Trimming shortened V by 0 bases and J by 8 bases, and 13 bases separated the two germline ends. The CDR3 loop is CAWSVPPGQGYTF. The CDR3 nucleotides are TGTGCCTGGAGTGTCCCTCCCGGACAAGGCTACACCTTC.

This chain connects TRBV27 to TRBJ2-1; D unresolved. Trimming removed 2 bases from V and 6 bases from J, with 11 bases in between. There are 14 residues in the CDR3. Germline CDR1 and CDR2: MNHEY and SMNVEV (reference sequence). CDR3: CASSLALIGNEQFF. The CDR3 region has the DNA TGTGCCAGCAGTTTAGCTCTGATCGGCAATGAGCAGTTCTTC.

This clone was observed many times. The chain combines TRBV4-1 with TRBJ2-7; the D gene is possibly TRBD2 (6 bases). In germline, CDR1 is MGHRA, CDR2 YSYEKL. V was pared by 1 base and J by 12 bases, with 13 bases between. The CDR3 loop spans 12 amino acids. In nucleotides, the CDR3 is TGCGCCAGCAGCCAAGCTGGGACTGACCGGTACTTC. Translating gives CASSQAGTDRYF.

This chain uses TRBV24-1 with TRBJ2-1, with TRBD1 identical over 9 bases. The CDR3 length is 15 residues. Germline V gene lookup returns CDR1 KGHDR and CDR2 SFDVKD. The trim removed 5 bases at V and 4 bases at J, leaving 5 bases unmatched. In DNA form, the CDR3 reads TGTGCCACCAGTGCTGCGACAGGGGGGTACAATGAGCAGTTCTTC. This gives the protein CATSAATGGYNEQFF.

CDR3 sequence reads: CASSESTGNEKLFF. In DNA, the CDR3 is TGCGCCAGCAGCGAATCGACGGGGAATGAAAAACTGTTTTTT. The chain recombines TRBV5-1 with TRBJ1-4; D is undetermined. Looked up from germline, CDR1 is SGHRS and CDR2 is YFSETQ. CDR3 size: 14 residues. Trimming removed 4 bases from V and 5 bases from J, with 12 bases in between.

The chain recombines TRBV5-1 with TRBJ2-2; TRBD2 is a possible D gene (6 bases). The CDR3 spans 14 residues. The V end was cut by 4 bases, the J end by 5 bases, with 12 bases between. Germline CDR1 SGHRS, CDR2 YFSETQ. The CDR3 protein is CASSLSGETGELFF. The CDR3 DNA is TGCGCCAGCAGCCTATCGGGGGAAACCGGGGAGCTGTTTTTT.

This clone appeared a single time. J is TRBJ1-1 and V is TRBV5-6, with 8 bases fitting TRBD1. This CDR3 is 13 amino acids long. J was trimmed by 4 bases and V by 6 bases; bases with no gene match: 5. The germline CDR1 and CDR2 sequences are SGHDT and YYEEEE. CDR3 in DNA: TGTGCCAGCAAGGACAGGGATCGCACTGAAGCTTTCTTT. Amino acids: CASKDRDRTEAFF.